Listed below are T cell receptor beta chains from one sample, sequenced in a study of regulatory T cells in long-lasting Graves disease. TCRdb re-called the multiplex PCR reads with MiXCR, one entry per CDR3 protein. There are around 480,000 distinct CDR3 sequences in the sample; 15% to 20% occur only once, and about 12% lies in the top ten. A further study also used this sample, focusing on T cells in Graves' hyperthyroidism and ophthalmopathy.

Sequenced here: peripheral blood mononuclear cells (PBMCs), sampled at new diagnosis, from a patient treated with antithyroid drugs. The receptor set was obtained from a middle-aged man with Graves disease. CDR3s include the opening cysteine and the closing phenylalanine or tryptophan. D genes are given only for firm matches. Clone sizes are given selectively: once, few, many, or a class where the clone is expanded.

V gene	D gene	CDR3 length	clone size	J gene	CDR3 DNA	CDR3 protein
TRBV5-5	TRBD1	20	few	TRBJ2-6	TGTGCCAGCAGCCTGAACCCCGGGACAGGGTTTTATCCTGGGGCCAACGTCCTGACTTTC	CASSLNPGTGFYPGANVLTF
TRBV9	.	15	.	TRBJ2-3	TGTGCCAGCAGCGTAGAGCTAGCGCGCACAGATACGCAGTATTTT	CASSVELARTDTQYF
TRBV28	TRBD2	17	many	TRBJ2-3	TGTGCCAGCAGTTTAATAGCGGGAGGGTCCCGGGTGGATACGCAGTATTTT	CASSLIAGGSRVDTQYF
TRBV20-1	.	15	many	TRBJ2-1	TGCAGTGCTAAGCGTGGGACTAGGGGGCGGGATGAGCAGTTCTTC	CSAKRGTRGRDEQFF
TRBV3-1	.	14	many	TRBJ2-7	TGTGCCAGCAGCCAAGTTAGTCACCTGGGGGAGCAGTACTTC	CASSQVSHLGEQYF
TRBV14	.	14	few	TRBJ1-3	TGTGCCAGCAGCCAAGTGATCGGGGGAAACACCATATATTTT	CASSQVIGGNTIYF
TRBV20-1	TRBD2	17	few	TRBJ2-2	TGCAGTGCTAGACGAATGGGCGGGAGGACCAACACCGGGGAGCTGTTTTTT	CSARRMGGRTNTGELFF
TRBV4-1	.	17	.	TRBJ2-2	TGCGCCAGCAGCCGCACCGGGCCCCCAGGGAACACCGGGGAGCTGTTTTTT	CASSRTGPPGNTGELFF
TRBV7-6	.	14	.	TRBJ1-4	TGTGCCAGCAGCTTGGACATAAAAAATGAAAAACTGTTTTTT	CASSLDIKNEKLFF
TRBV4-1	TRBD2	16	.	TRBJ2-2	TGCGCCAGCAGCCCCCCGGGACTAGGGGCCACCGGGGAGCTGTTTTTT	CASSPPGLGATGELFF
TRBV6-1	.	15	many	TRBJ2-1	TGTGCCAGTTACGTGTCGGGAAGGGAACACAATGAGCAGTTCTTC	CASYVSGREHNEQFF
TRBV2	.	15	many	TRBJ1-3	TGTGCCAGCACTGAGGACACGAGCTCTGGAAACACCATATATTTT	CASTEDTSSGNTIYF
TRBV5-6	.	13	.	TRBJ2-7	TGTGCCAGCAGCTTGGCACGGCACTACGAGCAGTACTTC	CASSLARHYEQYF
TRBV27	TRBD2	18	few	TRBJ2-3	TGTGCCAGCAGTTTAAGGGCGTGGCGGGACCGGGGGGGAGATACGCAGTATTTT	CASSLRAWRDRGGDTQYF
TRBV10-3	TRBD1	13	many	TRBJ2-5	TGTGCCATCAGTGGACAGGGGCGAGAGACCCAGTACTTC	CAISGQGRETQYF